This TCR beta chain was sequenced in a study of cytomegalovirus exposure and HLA in healthy donors. Study results and limitations: Evidence from a later analysis indicated that most CMV-associated TCR beta chains looked HLA-restricted. Highly shared sequence variants in one cluster were likely a sequencing artifact. More than 15,000 TCR beta sequences were associated with HLA alleles at 0.05 false discovery rate in a later analysis. The study flagged around 150 TCR beta chains as cytomegalovirus-associated.

As regards this clone: Its antigen is not identified.

The PCR employed 60 Vbeta primers together with 13 Jbeta primers. Clones were sequenced by immunoSEQ multiplex PCR, and TCRdb holds only the in-frame ones, with some missing. In all, the sample yields some 130,000 clones. This CDR3 has 15 amino acids. Looked up from germline, CDR1 is SGHAT and CDR2 is FQNNGV. Trimming cost V 5 bases and J 2 bases, with 14 bases left between them. V and J are TRBV11-2 and TRBJ2-3, with D unresolved. The sequenced material came from PBMCs. This clonotype originated in a woman aged 55-70 years in good health and CMV-seronegative. The CDR3 nucleotides read TGTGCCAGCAGCGGGCGCACCACGATCACAGATACGCAGTATTTT. It encodes CASSGRTTITDTQYF.